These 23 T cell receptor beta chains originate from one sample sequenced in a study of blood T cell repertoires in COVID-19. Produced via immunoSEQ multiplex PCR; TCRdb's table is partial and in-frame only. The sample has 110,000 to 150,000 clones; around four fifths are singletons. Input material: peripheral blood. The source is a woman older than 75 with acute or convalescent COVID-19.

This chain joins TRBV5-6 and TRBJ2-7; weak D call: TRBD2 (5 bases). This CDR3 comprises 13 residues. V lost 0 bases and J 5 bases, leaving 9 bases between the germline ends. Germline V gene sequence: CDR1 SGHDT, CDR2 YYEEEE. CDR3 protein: CASSLVSGNEQYF. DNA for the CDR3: TGTGCCAGCAGCTTGGTATCGGGAAACGAGCAGTACTTC. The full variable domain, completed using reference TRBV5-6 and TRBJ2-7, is DAGVTQSPTHLIKTRGQQVTLRCSPKSGHDTVSWYQQALGQGPQFIFQYYEEEERQRGNFPDRFSGHQFPNYSSELNVNALLLGDSALYLCASSLVSGNEQYFGPGTRLTVT.

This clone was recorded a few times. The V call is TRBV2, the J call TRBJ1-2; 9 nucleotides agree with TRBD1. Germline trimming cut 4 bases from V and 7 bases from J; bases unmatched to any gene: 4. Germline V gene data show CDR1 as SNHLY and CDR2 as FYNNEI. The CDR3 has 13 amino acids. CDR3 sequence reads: CASSVNRGLGYTF. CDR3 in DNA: TGTGCCAGCAGTGTCAACAGGGGGCTTGGCTACACCTTC.

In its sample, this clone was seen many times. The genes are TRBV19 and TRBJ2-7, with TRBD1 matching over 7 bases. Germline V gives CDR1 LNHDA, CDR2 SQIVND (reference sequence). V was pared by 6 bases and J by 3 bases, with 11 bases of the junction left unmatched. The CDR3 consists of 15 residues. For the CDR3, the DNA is TGTGCCAGTAGCCTCCGGGACAGCCCTTTCTACGAGCAGTACTTC. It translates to CASSLRDSPFYEQYF.

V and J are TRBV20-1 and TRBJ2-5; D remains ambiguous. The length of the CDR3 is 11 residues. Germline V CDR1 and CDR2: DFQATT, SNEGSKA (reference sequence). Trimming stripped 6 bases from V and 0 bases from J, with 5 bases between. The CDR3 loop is CSAHHQETQYF. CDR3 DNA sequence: TGCAGTGCACACCACCAAGAGACCCAGTACTTC.

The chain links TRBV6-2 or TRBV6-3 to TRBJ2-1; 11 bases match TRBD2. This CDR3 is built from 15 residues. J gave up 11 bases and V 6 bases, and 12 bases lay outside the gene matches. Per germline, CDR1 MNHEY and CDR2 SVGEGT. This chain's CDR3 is CASSESLGLAGKQFF. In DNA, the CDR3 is TGTGCCAGCAGCGAATCTCTTGGACTAGCGGGTAAGCAGTTCTTC.

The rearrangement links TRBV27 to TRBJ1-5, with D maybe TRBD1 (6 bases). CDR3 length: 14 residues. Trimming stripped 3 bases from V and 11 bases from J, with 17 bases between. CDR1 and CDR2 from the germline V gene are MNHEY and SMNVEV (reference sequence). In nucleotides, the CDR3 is TGTGCCAGCAGTTTCCGGGGGGGGGCCGGCACCCAGCATTTT. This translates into CASSFRGGAGTQHF.

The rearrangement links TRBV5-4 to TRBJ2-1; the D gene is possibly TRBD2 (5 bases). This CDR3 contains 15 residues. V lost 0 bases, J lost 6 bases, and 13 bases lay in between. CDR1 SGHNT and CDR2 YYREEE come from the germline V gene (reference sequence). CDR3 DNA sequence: TGTGCCAGCAGCTTGGTTGGGCGTGCGGGCAATGAGCAGTTCTTC. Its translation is CASSLVGRAGNEQFF.

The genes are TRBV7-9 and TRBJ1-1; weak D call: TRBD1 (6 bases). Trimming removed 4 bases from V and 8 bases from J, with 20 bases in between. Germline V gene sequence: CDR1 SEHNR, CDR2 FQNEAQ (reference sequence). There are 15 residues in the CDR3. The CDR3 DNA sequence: TGTGCCAGCAGCTCAATCACAGGGTTGGATGGAGAAGCTTTCTTT. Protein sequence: CASSSITGLDGEAFF.

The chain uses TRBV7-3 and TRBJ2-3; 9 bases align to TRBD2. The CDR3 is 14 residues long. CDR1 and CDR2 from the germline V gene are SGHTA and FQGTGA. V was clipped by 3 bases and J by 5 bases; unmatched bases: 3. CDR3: CASSFSRGGDTQYF. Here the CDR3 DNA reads TGTGCCAGCAGCTTCTCGCGGGGGGGAGATACGCAGTATTTT.

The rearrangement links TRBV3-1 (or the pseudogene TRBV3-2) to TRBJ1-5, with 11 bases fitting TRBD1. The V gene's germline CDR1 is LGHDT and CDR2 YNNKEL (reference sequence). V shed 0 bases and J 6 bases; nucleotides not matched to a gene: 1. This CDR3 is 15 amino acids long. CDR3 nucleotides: TGTGCCAGCAGCCAAGACGGGACAGGGGGTCAGCCCCAGCATTTT. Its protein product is CASSQDGTGGQPQHF.

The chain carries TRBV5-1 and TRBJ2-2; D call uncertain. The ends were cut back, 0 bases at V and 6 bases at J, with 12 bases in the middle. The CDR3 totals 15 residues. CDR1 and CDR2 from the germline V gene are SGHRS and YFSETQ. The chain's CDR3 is CASSLGSQQSGELFF. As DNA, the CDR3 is TGCGCCAGCAGCTTGGGGAGCCAGCAGTCCGGGGAGCTGTTTTTT. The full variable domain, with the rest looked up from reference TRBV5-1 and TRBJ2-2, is KAGVTQTPRYLIKTRGQQVTLSCSPISGHRSVSWYQQTPGQGLQFLFEYFSETQRNKGNFPGRFSGRQFSNSRSEMNVSTLELGDSALYLCASSLGSQQSGELFFGEGSRLTVL.

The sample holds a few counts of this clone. CDR3 nucleotide sequence: TGTGCCAGCAGCCAAGACGCCGGGGAGCTGTTTTTT. Amino acid sequence: CASSQDAGELFF. The rearrangement uses TRBV4-2 and TRBJ2-2; D not resolved. Looked up from germline, CDR1 is LGHNA and CDR2 is YNFKEQ. V was shortened by 0 bases and J by 6 bases, with 2 bases between the two germline ends. The CDR3 length is 12 residues.

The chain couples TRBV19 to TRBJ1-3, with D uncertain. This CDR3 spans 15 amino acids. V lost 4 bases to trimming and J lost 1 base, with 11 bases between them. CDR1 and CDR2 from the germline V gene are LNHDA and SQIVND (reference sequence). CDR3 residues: CASSNNGDSGNTIYF. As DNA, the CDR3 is TGTGCCAGTAGTAATAACGGGGATTCTGGAAACACCATATATTTT.

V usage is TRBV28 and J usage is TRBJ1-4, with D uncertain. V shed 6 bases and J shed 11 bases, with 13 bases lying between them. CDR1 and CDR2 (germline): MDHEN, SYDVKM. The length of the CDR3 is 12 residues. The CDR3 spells CASRDGVGKLFF. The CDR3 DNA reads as TGTGCCAGCAGGGACGGGGTCGGCAAACTGTTTTTT.

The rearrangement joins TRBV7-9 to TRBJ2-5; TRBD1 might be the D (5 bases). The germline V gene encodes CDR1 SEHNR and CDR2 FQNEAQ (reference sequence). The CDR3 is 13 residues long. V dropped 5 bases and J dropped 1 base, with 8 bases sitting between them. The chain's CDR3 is CASSRTGQETQYF. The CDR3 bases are TGTGCCAGCAGCCGAACAGGCCAAGAGACCCAGTACTTC.

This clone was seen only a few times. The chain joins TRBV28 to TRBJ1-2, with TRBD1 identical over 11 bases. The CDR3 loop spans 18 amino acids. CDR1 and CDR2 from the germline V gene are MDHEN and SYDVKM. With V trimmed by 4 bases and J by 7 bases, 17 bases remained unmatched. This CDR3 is CASSSIPRTGGKSGGYTF. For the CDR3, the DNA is TGTGCCAGCAGTTCAATACCGAGGACAGGGGGCAAGTCTGGTGGCTACACCTTC.

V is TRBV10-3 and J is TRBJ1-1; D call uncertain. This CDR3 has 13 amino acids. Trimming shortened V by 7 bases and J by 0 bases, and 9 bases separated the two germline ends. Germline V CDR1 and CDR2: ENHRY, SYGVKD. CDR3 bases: TGTGCCATCAAGAGGGAATTGAACACTGAAGCTTTCTTT. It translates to CAIKRELNTEAFF.

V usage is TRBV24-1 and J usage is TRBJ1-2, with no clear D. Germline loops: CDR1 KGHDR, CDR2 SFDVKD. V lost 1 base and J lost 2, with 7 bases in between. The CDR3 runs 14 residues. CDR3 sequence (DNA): TGTGCCACCAGTGATTTTCCGGGGAACTATGGCTACACCTTC. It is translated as CATSDFPGNYGYTF.

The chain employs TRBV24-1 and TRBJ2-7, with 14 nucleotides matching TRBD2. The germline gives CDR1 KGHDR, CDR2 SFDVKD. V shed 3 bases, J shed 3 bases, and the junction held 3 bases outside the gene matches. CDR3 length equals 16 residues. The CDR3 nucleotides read TGTGCCACCAGTGATCGAGGGACTAGCGGGAGCTACGAGCAGTACTTC. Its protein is CATSDRGTSGSYEQYF.

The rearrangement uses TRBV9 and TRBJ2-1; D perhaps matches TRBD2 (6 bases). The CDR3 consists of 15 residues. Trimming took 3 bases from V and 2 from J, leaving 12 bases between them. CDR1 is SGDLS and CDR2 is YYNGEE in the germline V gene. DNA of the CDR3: TGTGCCAGCAGCGCCGGGACTGGAACCTACAATGAGCAGTTCTTC. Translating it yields CASSAGTGTYNEQFF. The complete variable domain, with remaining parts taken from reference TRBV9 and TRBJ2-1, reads DSGVTQTPKHLITATGQRVTLRCSPRSGDLSVYWYQQSLDQGLQFLIQYYNGEERAKGNILERFSAQQFPDLHSELNLSSLELGDSALYFCASSAGTGTYNEQFFGPGTRLTVL.

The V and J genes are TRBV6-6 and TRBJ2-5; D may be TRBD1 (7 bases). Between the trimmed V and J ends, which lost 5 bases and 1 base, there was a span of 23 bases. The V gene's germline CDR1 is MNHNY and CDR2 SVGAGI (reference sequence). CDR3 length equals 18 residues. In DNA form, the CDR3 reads TGTGCCAGCAGTGGATCCCCCCCGTGGAGGGGGCTCCAAGAGACCCAGTACTTC. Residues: CASSGSPPWRGLQETQYF.

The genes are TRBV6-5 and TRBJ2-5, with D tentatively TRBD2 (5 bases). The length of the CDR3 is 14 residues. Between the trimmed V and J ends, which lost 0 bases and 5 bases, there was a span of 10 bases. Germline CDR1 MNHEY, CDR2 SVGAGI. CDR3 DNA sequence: TGTGCCAGCAGTTACTCGACGGGGATTGAGACCCAGTACTTC. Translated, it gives CASSYSTGIETQYF.

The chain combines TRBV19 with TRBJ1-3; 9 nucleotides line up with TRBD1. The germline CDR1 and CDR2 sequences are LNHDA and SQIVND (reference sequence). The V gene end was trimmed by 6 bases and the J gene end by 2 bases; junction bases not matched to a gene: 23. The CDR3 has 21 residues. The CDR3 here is CASRYLPGTGTGRGPGNTIYF. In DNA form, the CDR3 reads TGTGCCAGTAGATATCTTCCGGGGACAGGGACTGGGAGAGGGCCTGGAAACACCATATATTTT.